These T cell receptor beta chains were read from a single sample in a study of blood T cell repertoires in COVID-19. Produced via immunoSEQ multiplex PCR; TCRdb's table is partial and in-frame only. This table holds around 260,000 clones, just over 85% found once. Sequences were obtained from peripheral blood. The receptors originated from a woman aged 30 to 39 with active or convalescent COVID-19. Each CDR3 is given with its conserved first and last residue. Fields, in order: V gene, D gene, CDR3 length, clone size, J gene, CDR3 DNA, CDR3 protein. A D gene is named only where the DNA matches it firmly. The size field is filled for only some rows; it gives once, few, many or a size class.

V gene: TRBV4-2
D gene: -
CDR3 length: 14
clone size: -
J gene: TRBJ1-6
CDR3 DNA: TGTGCCAGCAGCCAAGAACAAGTAAATTCACCCCTCCACTTT
CDR3 protein: CASSQEQVNSPLHF

V gene: TRBV28
D gene: TRBD1
CDR3 length: 17
clone size: -
J gene: TRBJ1-3
CDR3 DNA: TGTGCCAGCAGTTCAATACTTAGGACAGGGGCTGGAAACACCATATATTTT
CDR3 protein: CASSSILRTGAGNTIYF

V gene: TRBV5-5
D gene: -
CDR3 length: 14
clone size: -
J gene: TRBJ2-7
CDR3 DNA: TGTGCCAGCAGCGGGCCCCGGGGAGCCTACGAGCAGTACTTC
CDR3 protein: CASSGPRGAYEQYF

V gene: TRBV6-5
D gene: -
CDR3 length: 14
clone size: -
J gene: TRBJ1-1
CDR3 DNA: TGTGCCAGCAGTTACGGGGGGGCAGGCACTGAAGCTTTCTTT
CDR3 protein: CASSYGGAGTEAFF

V gene: TRBV4-2
D gene: TRBD1
CDR3 length: 15
clone size: -
J gene: TRBJ1-2
CDR3 DNA: TGTGCCAGCAGCCACGAGACTGGGACAGTCTATGGCTACACCTTC
CDR3 protein: CASSHETGTVYGYTF

V gene: TRBV30
D gene: -
CDR3 length: 13
clone size: -
J gene: TRBJ1-5
CDR3 DNA: TGTGCCTGGAGTGTGGGGGGGGGTCAGCCCCAGCATTTT
CDR3 protein: CAWSVGGGQPQHF

V gene: TRBV15
D gene: TRBD1
CDR3 length: 13
clone size: -
J gene: TRBJ1-2
CDR3 DNA: TGTGCCACCAGCCGAGACAGGGGGTATGGCTACACCTTC
CDR3 protein: CATSRDRGYGYTF

V gene: TRBV27
D gene: TRBD1
CDR3 length: 14
clone size: -
J gene: TRBJ1-3
CDR3 DNA: TGTGCCAGCAGTTCCAGGGGGGCCCCTCTCACCATATATTTT
CDR3 protein: CASSSRGAPLTIYF

V gene: TRBV6-2/TRBV6-3
D gene: TRBD2
CDR3 length: 15
clone size: -
J gene: TRBJ2-3
CDR3 DNA: TGTGCCAGCAGTCAGGGACTAGCGGGGGGTAATACGCAGTATTTT
CDR3 protein: CASSQGLAGGNTQYF

V gene: TRBV4-2
D gene: TRBD1
CDR3 length: 16
clone size: -
J gene: TRBJ1-3
CDR3 DNA: TGTGCCAGCAGCCAAGCTCGACAGGGCTCTGGAAACACCATATATTTT
CDR3 protein: CASSQARQGSGNTIYF

V gene: TRBV19
D gene: TRBD1
CDR3 length: 14
clone size: -
J gene: TRBJ2-5
CDR3 DNA: TGTGCCAGTAGTAACTGGGGACAGCAAGAGACCCAGTACTTC
CDR3 protein: CASSNWGQQETQYF

V gene: TRBV30
D gene: -
CDR3 length: 14
clone size: -
J gene: TRBJ1-1
CDR3 DNA: TGTGCCTGGAGTAAGTACCGGACGGGGACTGAAGCTTTCTTT
CDR3 protein: CAWSKYRTGTEAFF

V gene: TRBV5-8
D gene: TRBD1
CDR3 length: 15
clone size: few
J gene: TRBJ1-1
CDR3 DNA: TGTGCCAGCAGCTGGGGATGGAGGACAGGGGACGAAGCTTTCTTT
CDR3 protein: CASSWGWRTGDEAFF

V gene: TRBV5-8
D gene: -
CDR3 length: 15
clone size: -
J gene: TRBJ1-2
CDR3 DNA: TGTGCCAGCAGCTTGGGTCAGGGACTGCCTCTTGTGGGCACCTTC
CDR3 protein: CASSLGQGLPLVGTF

V gene: TRBV7-3
D gene: -
CDR3 length: 15
clone size: -
J gene: TRBJ2-2
CDR3 DNA: TGTGCCAGCAGCCCCCCGGGCGGGGTGGCCGGGGAGCTGTTTTTT
CDR3 protein: CASSPPGGVAGELFF

V gene: TRBV6-2/TRBV6-3
D gene: -
CDR3 length: 13
clone size: -
J gene: TRBJ2-2
CDR3 DNA: TGTGCCAGCAGTTCGGCGGCGTTCGGGGAGCTGTTTTTT
CDR3 protein: CASSSAAFGELFF

V gene: TRBV7-3
D gene: -
CDR3 length: 13
clone size: few
J gene: TRBJ1-1
CDR3 DNA: TGTGCCAGCAGCCCCCGGCCCGGGACTGAAGCTTTCTTT
CDR3 protein: CASSPRPGTEAFF

V gene: TRBV4-3
D gene: -
CDR3 length: 13
clone size: -
J gene: TRBJ2-7
CDR3 DNA: TGCGCCAGCAGCCAAGATATGAGATACGAGCAGTACTTC
CDR3 protein: CASSQDMRYEQYF

V gene: TRBV28
D gene: -
CDR3 length: 15
clone size: once
J gene: TRBJ2-1
CDR3 DNA: TGTGCCAGCCAAACAGGTTCTTTCTCCTACAATGAGCAGTTCTTC
CDR3 protein: CASQTGSFSYNEQFF

V gene: TRBV6-4
D gene: -
CDR3 length: 14
clone size: -
J gene: TRBJ1-5
CDR3 DNA: TGTGCCAGCAGTGAACAGGGAAGCAATCAGCCCCAGCATTTT
CDR3 protein: CASSEQGSNQPQHF

V gene: TRBV5-1
D gene: TRBD2
CDR3 length: 13
clone size: -
J gene: TRBJ2-7
CDR3 DNA: TGCGCCAGCAGCCCCTTGGGAGGGAACGAGCAGTACTTC
CDR3 protein: CASSPLGGNEQYF

V gene: TRBV4-1
D gene: TRBD2
CDR3 length: 17
clone size: -
J gene: TRBJ2-3
CDR3 DNA: TGCGCCAGCAGCTTGTTGTTCTCTAGCGGAGGCACAGATACGCAGTATTTT
CDR3 protein: CASSLLFSSGGTDTQYF

V gene: TRBV30
D gene: TRBD1
CDR3 length: 15
clone size: -
J gene: TRBJ2-2
CDR3 DNA: TGTGCCTGGAGCTGGACAGGGGCGAACACCGGGGAGCTGTTTTTT
CDR3 protein: CAWSWTGANTGELFF

V gene: TRBV12-3/TRBV12-4
D gene: TRBD2
CDR3 length: 13
clone size: -
J gene: TRBJ2-5
CDR3 DNA: TGTGCCGCAGGGACTAGCGGGGGAGAGACCCAGTACTTC
CDR3 protein: CAAGTSGGETQYF